This passage covers 30 T cell receptor beta chains from one sample sequenced in a study of blood T cells in healthy people across ages. Then a second PCR, running roughly 7 to 11 cycles, was carried out with a sample-barcoded 5' primer and a J-beta primer mix. TCRdb analysed the 5' RACE reads with MiXCR anew, one entry per CDR3 protein. This table holds about 800,000 distinct CDR3 sequences, around a quarter found once. In addition, the sample was reused for a study of T cells of mothers and their children.

The sequenced sample was blood. The source is a boy under 18 in good health.

The rearrangement links TRBV6-6 to TRBJ2-3, with TRBD1 identical over 11 bases. Germline V gene lookup returns CDR1 MNHNY and CDR2 SVGAGI (reference sequence). The CDR3 consists of 14 residues. Trimming took 7 bases from V and 8 from J; bases not matched to a gene: 8. CDR3 protein: CASTEDRGLFTQYF. The CDR3 DNA reads TGTGCCAGCACCGAGGACAGGGGGCTGTTTACGCAGTATTTT.

The J gene is TRBJ2-1, the V gene TRBV7-3, with D possibly matching TRBD2 (5 bases). The germline CDR1 and CDR2 sequences are SGHTA and FQGTGA. Trimming removed 1 base at V and 9 bases at J, with 7 bases between. The CDR3 runs 12 residues. The DNA of the CDR3 is TGTGCCAGCAGCTTAATGGGAGCTGAGCAGTTCTTC. This sequence encodes CASSLMGAEQFF.

This clonotype has just one count. This sequence joins TRBV30 and TRBJ1-5; D is uncertain. This CDR3 region has 15 residues. V gave up 3 bases and J gave up 2 bases, with 14 bases separating them. Germline V CDR1 and CDR2: GTSNPN, SVGIG (reference sequence). In DNA form, the CDR3 reads TGTGCCTGGAGCGCCGCCGGGTTAGGCAATCAGCCCCAGCATTTT. This translates into CAWSAAGLGNQPQHF. The whole variable domain, remainder taken from reference TRBV30 and TRBJ1-5, is SQTIHQWPATLVQPVGSPLSLECTVEGTSNPNLYWYRQAAGRGLQLLFYSVGIGQISSEVPQNLSASRPQDRQFILSSKKLLLSDSGFYLCAWSAAGLGNQPQHFGDGTRLSIL.

This clonotype has a handful of counts. The chain is built from TRBV12-3 or TRBV12-4 and TRBJ2-1; 15 nucleotides match TRBD2. The V gene end was trimmed by 6 bases and the J gene end by 1 base; junction bases not matched to a gene: 7. The CDR3 has 18 residues. CDR3 loop: CASRSGLAGGPSYNEQFF. The CDR3 nucleotides are TGTGCCAGCAGATCTGGACTAGCGGGAGGGCCATCCTACAATGAGCAGTTCTTC.

This clonotype was counted a few times. The V call is TRBV25-1, the J call TRBJ2-5; 8 bases align to TRBD1. CDR3 length: 19 amino acids. The germline V gene encodes CDR1 MGHDK and CDR2 SYGVNS. J was trimmed by 5 bases and V by 4 bases; bases with no gene match: 21. The CDR3, as DNA: TGTGCCAGCAGTGCCCGGACAGGGAGATTGGGATATGAGTGGGAGACCCAGTACTTC. Translating gives CASSARTGRLGYEWETQYF.

The CDR3 reads CASSQDRAGGGITNEQFF. In nucleotides, the CDR3 is TGCGCCAGCAGCCAAGACCGCGCGGGGGGAGGTATAACCAATGAGCAGTTCTTC. V and J are TRBV4-3 and TRBJ2-5; TRBD2 agrees at 8 bases. The assigned J gene may be wrong: the sequence end matches TRBJ2-1 better. The CDR3 has 18 residues. The V gene's germline CDR1 is LGHNA and CDR2 YSLEER.

The V call is TRBV20-1, the J call TRBJ2-4; D may be TRBD1 (5 bases). From germline, CDR1 is DFQATT and CDR2 SNEGSKA (reference sequence). Trimming took off 3 bases at V and 1 base at J, with 10 bases between the two ends. The length of the CDR3 is 14 residues. CDR3 coding DNA: TGCAGTGCTAGTTCTAAGGGGGCCAAAAACATTCAGTACTTC. Encoded protein: CSASSKGAKNIQYF.

This clonotype was seen a few times. This sequence joins TRBV4-3 and TRBJ2-4; the match to TRBD1 covers 9 bases. Germline CDR1 is LGHNA and CDR2 is YSLEER. This CDR3 is 15 amino acids long. The junction had 9 bases not matched to a gene; V was cut back by 5 bases and J by 7 bases. Written as DNA, the CDR3 is TGCGCCAGCAGCTCAGCCGACAGGGGGGTGAACATTCAGTACTTC. The encoded protein is CASSSADRGVNIQYF.

The rearrangement uses TRBV29-1 and TRBJ2-7; no reliable D call. With 5 bases removed from V and 2 bases from J, the gap between germline ends came to 7 bases. Germline CDR1 SQVTM, CDR2 ANQGSEA. This CDR3 has 11 amino acids. DNA for the CDR3: TGCAGCGTTCTGGTGACCTACGAGCAGTACTTC. Its translation: CSVLVTYEQYF.

The J gene is TRBJ1-4, the V gene TRBV6-6; a weak D match, TRBD1 (6 bases). The CDR3 totals 16 residues. V was trimmed by 2 bases and J by 1 base, leaving 11 bases between them. Germline V gene data show CDR1 as MNHNY and CDR2 as SVGAGI (reference sequence). Here the CDR3 reads CASSYLRTETNEKLFF. The CDR3 DNA reads as TGTGCCAGCAGTTACCTTAGGACAGAAACTAATGAAAAACTGTTTTTT.

Only a few counts were recorded for this clonotype. This chain links TRBV5-1 with TRBJ2-5, with D perhaps TRBD2 (6 bases). V gave up 0 bases and J gave up 11 bases, with 20 bases separating them. The CDR3 has 15 residues. Germline CDR1 is SGHRS and CDR2 is YFSETQ. The CDR3: CASSLGVAEPWGQYF. For the CDR3, the DNA is TGCGCCAGCAGCTTGGGGGTAGCGGAACCGTGGGGGCAGTACTTC.

The rearrangement links TRBV27 to TRBJ1-5; D unresolved. The CDR3 spans 15 residues. V was pared by 4 bases and J by 2 bases, with 12 bases between. Germline-derived CDR1 and CDR2 are MNHEY and SMNVEV (reference sequence). The DNA of the CDR3 is TGTGCCAGCAGTTCTTTTTCCCCGGGCAATCAGCCCCAGCATTTT. It is translated as CASSSFSPGNQPQHF.

This clonotype was observed a few times. This chain uses TRBV29-1 with TRBJ2-1; D unresolved. The CDR3 contains 15 residues. CDR1 is SQVTM and CDR2 is ANQGSEA in the germline V gene. V was pared by 3 bases and J by 1 base, with 13 bases between. The CDR3: CSVDMGWVSYNEQFF. Here the CDR3 DNA reads TGCAGCGTTGATATGGGGTGGGTATCCTACAATGAGCAGTTCTTC.

This clonotype was observed a few times. The chain joins TRBV7-9 to TRBJ2-7; TRBD1 matches 7 bases. In germline, CDR1 is SEHNR, CDR2 FQNEAQ (reference sequence). V lost 1 base to trimming and J lost 0 bases; unmatched junction nucleotides: 9. The CDR3 sequence is 17 residues long. CDR3: CASSLGKGAMSSYEQYF. DNA of the CDR3: TGTGCCAGCAGCTTAGGGAAGGGGGCAATGAGCTCCTACGAGCAGTACTTC.

The rearrangement links TRBV12-3 or TRBV12-4 to TRBJ2-5; D is unresolved. CDR3 size: 14 residues. Trimming removed 1 base from V and 3 bases from J, with 9 bases in between. CDR3 DNA: TGTGCCAGCAGTTTAGGGCAGTACAAAGAGACCCAGTACTTC. Encoded protein: CASSLGQYKETQYF.

This clonotype was seen at least ten times. This sequence joins TRBV2 and TRBJ2-3; D unclear. Trimming cost V 3 bases and J 0 bases, with 4 bases left between them. Germline CDR1 is SNHLY and CDR2 is FYNNEI. This CDR3 is 13 amino acids long. CDR3 amino acids: CASSDISTDTQYF. CDR3 DNA sequence: TGTGCCAGCAGTGATATTAGCACAGATACGCAGTATTTT.

This clonotype occurred many times. The V call is TRBV29-1, the J call TRBJ2-7; TRBD1 aligns across 8 bases. This CDR3 is built from 12 residues. V lost 6 bases and J lost 3; bases outside the gene matches: 4. The germline V gene has CDR1 SQVTM and CDR2 ANQGSEA. The CDR3, as DNA: TGCAGCGTCCAAGGGACAGGCTACGAGCAGTACTTC. This encodes CSVQGTGYEQYF.

The chain has TRBV6-2 or TRBV6-3 and TRBJ1-6, with 8 bases aligning to TRBD1. Looked up from germline, CDR1 is MNHEY and CDR2 is SVGEGT. J lost 0 bases, V lost 6 bases, and 4 bases had no gene match. There are 16 residues in the CDR3. The CDR3 here is CASSLQGVSYNSPLHF. The CDR3 nucleotides read TGTGCCAGCAGCCTACAGGGGGTCTCCTATAATTCACCCCTCCACTTT.

This chain links TRBV6-2 or TRBV6-3 with TRBJ1-5, with 8 bases that match TRBD1. J lost 5 bases, V lost 2 bases, and 5 bases had no gene match. The CDR3 is made up of 15 amino acids. Per the germline V gene, CDR1 is MNHEY and CDR2 is SVGEGT. The CDR3 here is CASSYRSTGDQPQHF. CDR3 nucleotide sequence: TGTGCCAGCAGTTACCGATCGACAGGGGATCAGCCCCAGCATTTT.

The gene calls are TRBV5-1 and TRBJ2-7, with D possibly being TRBD1 or TRBD2 (5 bases each). Germline CDR1 and CDR2: SGHRS and YFSETQ. This CDR3 spans 15 amino acids. V was clipped by 3 bases and J by 6 bases, with 19 bases between them. CDR3 sequence (DNA): TGCGCCAGCAGCTCCCCGGGGCGAAACAAGGGCGAGCAGTACTTC. This translates into CASSSPGRNKGEQYF. Variable domain in full (rest from reference TRBV5-1 and TRBJ2-7): KAGVTQTPRYLIKTRGQQVTLSCSPISGHRSVSWYQQTPGQGLQFLFEYFSETQRNKGNFPGRFSGRQFSNSRSEMNVSTLELGDSALYLCASSSPGRNKGEQYFGPGTRLTVT.

The gene calls are TRBV27 and TRBJ1-2, with D possibly being TRBD1 (5 bases). Germline V gene lookup returns CDR1 MNHEY and CDR2 SMNVEV (reference sequence). The CDR3 covers 14 residues. V dropped 8 bases and J dropped 8 bases, with 21 bases sitting between them. The CDR3 DNA reads as TGTGCCAGCTCATCCAGGGTAGGGGAGCACGGCTACACCTTC. It codes for CASSSRVGEHGYTF.

Remarks on this clonotype: A junction end diverges from the germline sequence, so it may reflect a read error. The J gene is TRBJ1-3, the V gene TRBV20-1, with a possible D match to TRBD1 (5 bases). Germline V gene lookup returns CDR1 DFQATT and CDR2 SNEGSKA (reference sequence). CDR3 length equals 14 residues. The CDR3 sequence is CSANPGLSGNNIYF. CDR3 in DNA: TGCAGTGCTAACCCGGGACTCTCTGGAAACAACATATATTTT.

This rearrangement joins TRBV28 to TRBJ1-6, with 8 bases that match TRBD1. CDR3 length: 15 residues. J lost 9 bases, V lost 6 bases, and 10 bases had no gene match. CDR1 is MDHEN, CDR2 SYDVKM, per germline. The CDR3 loop reads CASSPVDRDSSPLHF. The DNA of the CDR3 is TGTGCCAGCAGCCCCGTGGACAGGGACTCTTCACCCCTCCACTTT.

This clonotype was recorded a few times. One end of the junction fails to match germline, which may point to a read error. The chain is built from TRBV7-8 and TRBJ2-1; D tentatively fits TRBD1 or TRBD2 (5 bases each). Germline CDR1 reads SGHVS; CDR2 reads FQNEAQ. The CDR3 is made up of 16 amino acids. CDR3 nucleotides: TGTGCCAGCAGCTCTAGCCGGGACCCCTCATACAATGAGCGGTTCTTC. Amino acids: CASSSSRDPSYNERFF.

With respect to this clonotype: The CDR3 end shows no conserved phenylalanine or tryptophan, and so a read error is likely. V usage is TRBV6-1 and J usage is TRBJ2-2; TRBD1 agrees at 12 bases. Germline V lookup: CDR1 MNHNS, CDR2 SASEGT. V dropped 5 bases and J dropped 4; count of bases not matched to a gene: 5. This CDR3 comprises 16 residues. CDR3 in DNA: TGTGCCAGCAGTAGGGACAGGGGGCGAAGCACCGGGGAGCTGTTTCTT. This encodes CASSRDRGRSTGELFL.

This clonotype has just a few counts. Sequence at one end of the junction differs from germline and may be a read error. The chain couples TRBV28 to TRBJ2-5; TRBD2 might be the D (5 bases). The CDR3 spans 11 residues. Germline V gene lookup returns CDR1 MDHEN and CDR2 SYDVKM. DNA for the CDR3: TGTGCCAGCGGTTTACTAGAGACCCAGTGCTTC. Protein sequence: CASGLLETQCF.

The count of this clonotype is one. V usage is TRBV24-1 and J usage is TRBJ2-5; tentatively, D is TRBD2 (5 bases). The ends were cut back, 4 bases at V and 3 bases at J, with 26 bases in the middle. This CDR3 comprises 19 residues. Looked up from germline, CDR1 is KGHDR and CDR2 is SFDVKD. The CDR3: CATSDYHALQRAGEETQYF. In DNA, the CDR3 is TGTGCCACCAGTGACTACCATGCCCTACAACGGGCGGGCGAAGAGACCCAGTACTTC.

The sample holds a few counts of this clonotype. The V and J genes are TRBV25-1 and TRBJ2-4, with D hard to call. This CDR3 is built from 16 residues. Germline CDR1 MGHDK, CDR2 SYGVNS. V lost 2 bases and J lost 0, with 11 bases in between. CDR3 bases: TGTGCCAGCAGTGAAACCTATTCCCTAGCCAAAAACATTCAGTACTTC. It is translated as CASSETYSLAKNIQYF.

V gene TRBV13 combines with J gene TRBJ1-2; a possible D gene is TRBD1 (5 bases). The germline CDR1 and CDR2 sequences are PRHDT and FYEKMQ (reference sequence). V was shortened by 0 bases and J by 7 bases, with 12 bases between the two germline ends. The CDR3 runs 14 residues. CDR3 amino acids: CASSLGRGEFGYTF. CDR3 DNA sequence: TGTGCCAGCAGCTTAGGGAGGGGCGAGTTTGGCTACACCTTC.

Remarks on this clonotype: The junction shows a germline mismatch at one end, possibly a read error. J is TRBJ1-1 and V is TRBV12-3 or TRBV12-4; TRBD1 aligns across 7 bases. The CDR3 consists of 15 residues. The CDR3 loop is CASNSPDRANAEAFF. CDR3 nucleotides: TGTGCCAGCAATTCCCCCGACAGGGCGAACGCTGAAGCTTTCTTT.